This T cell receptor (beta chain) stems from a study of identifying expanded T cells in peripheral blood. During the collection period, no donor immune events like infections were recorded. V lost 0 bases to trimming and J lost 0 bases, with 9 bases between them. The germline V gene has CDR1 KGHSH and CDR2 LQKENI. The CDR3 is 16 residues long. Comments on this clone: The antigen is not known.

Profiling relied on immunoSEQ multiplex PCR, and the TCRdb table lists in-frame clones only, not all of them. The data show 100,000 to 150,000 clones, roughly 80% seen once. Study-wide results and caveats: Across healthy donors, higher total template counts meant significantly greater two-week count variance. Over approximately two and four weeks, about 15 and 19 clones changed, versus approximately 1.2 between replicates.

This chain uses TRBV18 with TRBJ2-1; D gene uncertain. The origin of this receptor is a person aged 18-70 years in good health. Sequenced sample: blood. CDR3 DNA: TGTGCCAGCTCACCACCTCACGAAAGCTCCTACAATGAGCAGTTCTTC. As protein: CASSPPHESSYNEQFF.